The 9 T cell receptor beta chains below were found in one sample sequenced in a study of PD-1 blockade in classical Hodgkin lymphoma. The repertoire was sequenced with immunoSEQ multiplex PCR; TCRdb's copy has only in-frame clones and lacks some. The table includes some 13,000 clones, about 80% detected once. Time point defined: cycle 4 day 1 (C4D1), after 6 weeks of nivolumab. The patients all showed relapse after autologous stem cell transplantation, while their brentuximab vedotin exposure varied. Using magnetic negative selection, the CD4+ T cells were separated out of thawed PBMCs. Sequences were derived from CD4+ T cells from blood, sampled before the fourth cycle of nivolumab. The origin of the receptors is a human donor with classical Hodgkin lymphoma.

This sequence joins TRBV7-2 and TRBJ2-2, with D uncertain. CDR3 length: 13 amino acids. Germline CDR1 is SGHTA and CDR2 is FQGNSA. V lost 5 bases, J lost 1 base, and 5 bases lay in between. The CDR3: CASSQQNTGELFF. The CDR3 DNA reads TGTGCCAGCAGCCAACAGAACACCGGGGAGCTGTTTTTT.

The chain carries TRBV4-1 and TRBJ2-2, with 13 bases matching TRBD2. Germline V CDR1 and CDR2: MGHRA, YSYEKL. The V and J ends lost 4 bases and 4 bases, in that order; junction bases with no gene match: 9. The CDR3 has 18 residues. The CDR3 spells CASSPRLAGGLGTGELFF. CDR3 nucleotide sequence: TGCGCCAGCAGCCCCCGACTAGCGGGGGGCCTGGGCACCGGGGAGCTGTTTTTT.

CDR3: CASSPSFGKAEAFF. The DNA of the CDR3 is TGTGCCAGCAGCCCCTCCTTTGGGAAGGCTGAAGCTTTCTTT. The V and J genes are TRBV6-5 and TRBJ1-1, with D uncertain. In germline, CDR1 is MNHEY, CDR2 SVGAGI. The CDR3 totals 14 residues. Trimming shortened V by 6 bases and J by 6 bases, and 17 bases separated the two germline ends.

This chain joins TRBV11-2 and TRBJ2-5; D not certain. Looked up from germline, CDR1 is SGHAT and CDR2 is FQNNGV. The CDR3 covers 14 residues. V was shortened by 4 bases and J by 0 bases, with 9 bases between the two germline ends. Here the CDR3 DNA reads TGTGCCAGCAGCTCCTTCCACTACCAAGAGACCCAGTACTTC. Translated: CASSSFHYQETQYF.

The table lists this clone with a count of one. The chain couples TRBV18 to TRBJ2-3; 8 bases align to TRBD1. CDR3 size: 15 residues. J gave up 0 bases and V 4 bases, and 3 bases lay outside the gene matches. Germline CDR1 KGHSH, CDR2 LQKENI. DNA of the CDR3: TGTGCCAGCTCACGGACAGGGAGGAGCACAGATACGCAGTATTTT. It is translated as CASSRTGRSTDTQYF.

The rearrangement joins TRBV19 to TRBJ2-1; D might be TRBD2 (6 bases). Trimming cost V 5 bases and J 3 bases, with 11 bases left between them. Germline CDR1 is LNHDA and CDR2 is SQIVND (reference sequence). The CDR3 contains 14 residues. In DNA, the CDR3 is TGTGCCAGTAGTGGGCTAGCGATCTACAATGAGCAGTTCTTC. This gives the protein CASSGLAIYNEQFF.

CDR3 sequence (DNA): TGCGCCAGCTGGGACAGCGGCACAGATACGCAGTATTTT. This gives the protein CASWDSGTDTQYF. The V and J genes are TRBV5-1 and TRBJ2-3; 7 positions match TRBD1. CDR1 and CDR2 from the germline V gene are SGHRS and YFSETQ. The CDR3 has 13 amino acids. V lost 7 bases and J lost 1; bases outside the gene matches: 3. Drawing the rest from reference TRBV5-1 and TRBJ2-3, the complete variable domain is KAGVTQTPRYLIKTRGQQVTLSCSPISGHRSVSWYQQTPGQGLQFLFEYFSETQRNKGNFPGRFSGRQFSNSRSEMNVSTLELGDSALYLCASWDSGTDTQYFGPGTRLTVL.

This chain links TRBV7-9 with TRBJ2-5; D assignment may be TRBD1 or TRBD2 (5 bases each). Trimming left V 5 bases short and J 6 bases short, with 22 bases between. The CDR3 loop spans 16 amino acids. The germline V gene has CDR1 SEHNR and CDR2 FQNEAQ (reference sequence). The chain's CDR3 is CASSNPWTRTGKTQYF. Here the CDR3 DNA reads TGTGCCAGCAGCAACCCTTGGACACGAACCGGGAAGACCCAGTACTTC.

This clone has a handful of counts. As DNA, the CDR3 is TGCAGCGTTGGGAGAAATGGCTACACCTTC. It specifies CSVGRNGYTF. V is TRBV29-1 and J is TRBJ1-2; no firm D call. The CDR3 spans 10 residues. Germline V gene data show CDR1 as SQVTM and CDR2 as ANQGSEA. The V and J ends lost 4 bases and 6 bases respectively, with 6 bases between them. Combining the CDR3 with reference TRBV29-1 and TRBJ1-2 gives the whole variable domain SAVISQKPSRDICQRGTSLTIQCQVDSQVTMMFWYRQQPGQSLTLIATANQGSEATYESGFVIDKFPISRPNLTFSTLTVSNMSPEDSSIYLCSVGRNGYTFGSGTRLTVV.